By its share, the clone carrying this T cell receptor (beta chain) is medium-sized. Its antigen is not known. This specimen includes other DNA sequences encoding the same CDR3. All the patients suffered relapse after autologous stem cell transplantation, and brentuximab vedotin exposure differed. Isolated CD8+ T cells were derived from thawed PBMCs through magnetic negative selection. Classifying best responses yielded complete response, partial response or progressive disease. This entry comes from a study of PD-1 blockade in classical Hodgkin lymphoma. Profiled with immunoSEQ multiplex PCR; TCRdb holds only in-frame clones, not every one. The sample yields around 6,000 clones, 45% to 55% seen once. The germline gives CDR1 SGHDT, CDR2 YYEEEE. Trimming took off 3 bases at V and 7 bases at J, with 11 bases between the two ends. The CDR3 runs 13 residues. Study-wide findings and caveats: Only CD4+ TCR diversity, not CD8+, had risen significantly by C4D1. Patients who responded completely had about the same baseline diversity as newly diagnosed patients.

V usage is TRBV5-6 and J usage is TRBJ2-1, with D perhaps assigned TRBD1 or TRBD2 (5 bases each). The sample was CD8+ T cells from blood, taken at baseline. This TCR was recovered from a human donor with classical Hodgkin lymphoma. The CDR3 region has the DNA TGTGCCAGCAGCTGGGGGACGGTAAATGAGCAGTTCTTC. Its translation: CASSWGTVNEQFF.